Following are 17 T cell receptor beta chains from one sample sequenced in a study of cytomegalovirus exposure and HLA in healthy donors. PCR employed 60 Vbeta and 13 Jbeta primers. Generated by immunoSEQ multiplex PCR, the TCRdb table keeps only in-frame clones and is missing some. Of just over 150,000 clones in the sample, roughly 80% were seen once. The specimen was PBMCs. These TCRs come from a woman aged 45-65 years in good health and CMV-seropositive.

This chain connects TRBV7-2 to TRBJ1-1, with TRBD1 as a possible D gene (6 bases). Trimming stripped 4 bases from V and 3 bases from J, with 12 bases between. The CDR3 is 14 amino acids. Germline CDR1 is SGHTA and CDR2 is FQGNSA. As DNA, the CDR3 is TGTGCCAGCAGCTCAAACAGGGTCGACACTGAAGCTTTCTTT. This codes for CASSSNRVDTEAFF.

The chain combines TRBV2 with TRBJ2-2; 7 bases are a match to TRBD2. V dropped 6 bases and J dropped 4; count of bases not matched to a gene: 5. Germline CDR1 and CDR2: SNHLY and FYNNEI. There are 14 residues in the CDR3. The CDR3 loop is CASRGGKVTGELFF. CDR3 sequence (DNA): TGTGCCAGCAGGGGGGGGAAGGTCACCGGGGAGCTGTTTTTT.

This chain uses TRBV19 with TRBJ1-5; weak D call: TRBD1 (6 bases). The V end lost 6 bases, the J end lost 5 bases, and 17 bases lay between the germline ends. The CDR3 extends over 15 amino acids. CDR1 is LNHDA and CDR2 is SQIVND in the germline V gene (reference sequence). Written as DNA, the CDR3 is TGTGCCAGTAGCCCGAAGGGACAAATCCATCAGCCCCAGCATTTT. This translates into CASSPKGQIHQPQHF.

This chain connects TRBV2 to TRBJ2-3, with TRBD1 as a possible D gene (5 bases). V was clipped by 7 bases and J by 0 bases, with 14 bases between them. Germline V CDR1 and CDR2: SNHLY, FYNNEI. The length of the CDR3 is 15 residues. CDR3 sequence reads: CASTTQGFSTDTQYF. Here the CDR3 DNA reads TGTGCCAGCACAACCCAGGGATTCAGCACAGATACGCAGTATTTT.

The chain couples TRBV5-1 to TRBJ2-1; tentative D call: TRBD2 (5 bases). Germline values: CDR1 SGHRS, CDR2 YFSETQ. V was trimmed by 4 bases and J by 4 bases, leaving 12 bases between them. CDR3 length: 14 residues. DNA for the CDR3: TGCGCCAGCAGCGGTGAGACGGGGTACAATGAGCAGTTCTTC. It translates to CASSGETGYNEQFF. Supplemented by reference TRBV5-1 and TRBJ2-1, the full variable domain reads KAGVTQTPRYLIKTRGQQVTLSCSPISGHRSVSWYQQTPGQGLQFLFEYFSETQRNKGNFPGRFSGRQFSNSRSEMNVSTLELGDSALYLCASSGETGYNEQFFGPGTRLTVL.

This rearrangement joins TRBV9 to TRBJ1-2, with a tentative D call TRBD1 (5 bases). This CDR3 region has 15 residues. Between the trimmed V and J ends, which lost 5 bases and 3 bases, there was a span of 17 bases. The germline CDR1 and CDR2 sequences are SGDLS and YYNGEE. The CDR3 nucleotides read TGTGCCAGCAGGGGGGACTTAACAAATTACTATGGCTACACCTTC. As protein: CASRGDLTNYYGYTF.

This rearrangement joins TRBV29-1 to TRBJ1-2; 8 bases line up with TRBD1. Trimming took 5 bases from V and 7 from J; bases not matched to a gene: 9. CDR3 length equals 13 residues. Germline CDR1 reads SQVTM; CDR2 reads ANQGSEA. The CDR3 nucleotides read TGCAGCGTTAGACCGACAGGGGCGGGTGGCTACACCTTC. Translated: CSVRPTGAGGYTF.

This rearrangement joins TRBV7-7 to TRBJ2-7; a possible D gene is TRBD2 (6 bases). The CDR3 consists of 12 residues. Trimming shortened V by 11 bases and J by 4 bases, and 15 bases separated the two germline ends. CDR1 is SSHAT and CDR2 is FNYEAQ in the germline V gene (reference sequence). The CDR3 region has the DNA TGTGCCGTGGGGGGATTAGCGTACGAGCAGTACTTC. As protein: CAVGGLAYEQYF.

On this clone: One junction end disagrees with the germline gene, perhaps due to a read error. V usage is TRBV7-9 and J usage is TRBJ1-1, with D perhaps TRBD1 (6 bases). This CDR3 comprises 15 residues. Germline assignment: CDR1 SEHNR and CDR2 FQNEAQ (reference sequence). The DNA of the CDR3 is TGTTCCAGCAGCCGCGGACAGCTGATGAACACTGAAGCTTTCTTT. As protein: CSSSRGQLMNTEAFF.

The genes are TRBV5-6 and TRBJ1-6; TRBD1 might be the D (5 bases). Trimming shortened V by 2 bases and J by 10 bases, and 13 bases separated the two germline ends. The CDR3 totals 14 residues. Per the germline V gene, CDR1 is SGHDT and CDR2 is YYEEEE. The CDR3 loop is CASSFGGRQSPLHF. The CDR3 nucleotides are TGTGCCAGCAGCTTTGGGGGGAGACAGTCACCCCTCCACTTT.

J is TRBJ1-1 and V is TRBV7-2; D unresolved. The V end lost 5 bases, the J end lost 0 bases, and 7 bases lay between the germline ends. Per the germline V gene, CDR1 is SGHTA and CDR2 is FQGNSA. The CDR3 runs to 13 residues. CDR3 in DNA: TGTGCCAGCAGCCCATCAATGAACACTGAAGCTTTCTTT. Its translation is CASSPSMNTEAFF.

The chain is built from TRBV7-8 and TRBJ2-1; 11 bases align to TRBD2. V lost 5 bases and J lost 7; bases outside the gene matches: 10. The CDR3 covers 16 residues. CDR1 and CDR2 (germline): SGHVS, FQNEAQ. This chain's CDR3 is CASSPQLAGGGNEQFF. The CDR3 DNA follows: TGTGCCAGCAGCCCGCAGCTAGCGGGGGGCGGGAATGAGCAGTTCTTC.

J is TRBJ1-5 and V is TRBV27, with 12 nucleotides matching TRBD1. Germline CDR1 reads MNHEY; CDR2 reads SMNVEV (reference sequence). The V segment lost 6 bases and the J segment 6 bases; nucleotides outside the gene matches: 6. This CDR3 has 15 residues. The CDR3 DNA reads as TGTGCCAGCAGCCCCCGGGACAGGGGGCTTCAGCCCCAGCATTTT. Translation gives CASSPRDRGLQPQHF.

The V call is TRBV2, the J call TRBJ2-1, with 12 bases lining up with TRBD2. Germline CDR1 reads SNHLY; CDR2 reads FYNNEI. After removal of 6 bases from V and 15 bases from J, the junction contained 9 bases not matched to a gene. The CDR3 is made up of 13 amino acids. The CDR3 reads CASRRTSGAPAFF. CDR3 nucleotides: TGTGCCAGCAGGAGGACTAGCGGGGCCCCGGCGTTCTTC.

This chain joins TRBV9 and TRBJ2-7, with 9 bases that match TRBD2. The CDR3 spans 16 residues. The J segment lost 6 bases and the V segment lost 0 bases, leaving 10 bases of the junction unmatched. Germline lookup yields CDR1 SGDLS and CDR2 YYNGEE. CDR3 loop: CASSVGGGGASGEQYF. In DNA form, the CDR3 reads TGTGCCAGCAGCGTAGGCGGCGGGGGGGCTTCGGGCGAGCAGTACTTC.

The rearrangement joins TRBV27 to TRBJ1-3; 12 bases align to TRBD1. CDR3 size: 19 residues. The germline CDR1 and CDR2 sequences are MNHEY and SMNVEV (reference sequence). V lost 6 bases and J lost 2; bases outside the gene matches: 14. In DNA form, the CDR3 reads TGTGCCAGCAGCCTCCGGGACAGGGGGCTTGTGTGGGCTGGAAACACCATATATTTT. Translation: CASSLRDRGLVWAGNTIYF.

The genes are TRBV4-1 and TRBJ2-7; TRBD2 aligns across 7 bases. J was trimmed by 6 bases and V by 0 bases; bases with no gene match: 5. The CDR3 runs to 14 residues. Germline lookup yields CDR1 MGHRA and CDR2 YSYEKL. As DNA, the CDR3 is TGCGCCAGCAGCCAAGAGGGGGGGGACCTCGAGCAGTACTTC. It is translated as CASSQEGGDLEQYF.